The 18 T cell receptor beta chains given below trace back to one sample, sequenced in a study of CD8+CD57+ T cells in acquired aplastic anemia. Patients chosen for sequencing had shown CD8+CD57+ cell expansion by flow cytometry. Profiling that covered TCR beta VDJ and CDR3 relied on genomic DNA as its template. TCRdb used MiXCR to reprocess the reads, holding one entry per CDR3 protein. This sample has roughly 170,000 distinct CDR3 sequences, with 45% to 60% found just once. Sequenced input: sorted CD4+, CD8+, or CD8+CD57+ T cells (not recorded which) from PBMCs. All receptors come from a human donor with aplastic anemia.

J is TRBJ2-1 and V is TRBV20-1; 10 nucleotides align to TRBD2. Germline V lookup: CDR1 DFQATT, CDR2 SNEGSKA (reference sequence). This CDR3 has 14 amino acids. The V segment lost 3 bases and the J segment 5 bases; nucleotides outside the gene matches: 4. The CDR3 here is CSARWTSGHNEQFF. As DNA, the CDR3 is TGCAGTGCTAGGTGGACTAGCGGACACAATGAGCAGTTCTTC.

This chain connects TRBV7-8 to TRBJ2-7; TRBD1 aligns across 8 bases. CDR3 length: 15 amino acids. The J segment lost 5 bases and the V segment lost 0 bases, leaving 6 bases of the junction unmatched. CDR1 is SGHVS, CDR2 FQNEAQ, per germline. The DNA for the CDR3 is TGTGCCAGCAGCTTAGCTATCCAGGGGGCCCACGAGCAGTACGTC. Translation: CASSLAIQGAHEQYV.

This clonotype was counted at least ten times. The gene calls are TRBV15 and TRBJ2-1, with 8 bases lining up with TRBD2. The CDR3 sequence is 17 residues long. From germline, CDR1 is LNHNV and CDR2 YYDKDF (reference sequence). V gave up 3 bases and J gave up 8 bases; unmatched junction bases: 15. The CDR3 protein is CATSSGNLAGTRDEQFF. The DNA of the CDR3 is TGTGCCACCAGCAGCGGTAATTTAGCGGGGACGAGAGATGAGCAGTTCTTC.

Only a few counts were recorded for this clonotype. The rearrangement joins TRBV15 to TRBJ2-2; D is undetermined. The germline V gene has CDR1 LNHNV and CDR2 YYDKDF (reference sequence). With 0 bases removed from V and 9 bases from J, the gap between germline ends came to 14 bases. There are 15 residues in the CDR3. The CDR3 is CATSRDRQPTRELFF. In DNA form, the CDR3 reads TGTGCCACCAGCAGAGATCGGCAGCCTACCAGGGAGCTGTTTTTT.

The chain recombines TRBV11-2 with TRBJ1-6; TRBD1 matches 12 bases. This CDR3 spans 16 amino acids. Germline V gives CDR1 SGHAT, CDR2 FQNNGV. Trimming took 4 bases from V and 9 from J; bases not matched to a gene: 7. Here the CDR3 DNA reads TGTGCCAGCAGCTCCCCGGGACAGGGGGCTAGTTCACCCCTCCACTTT. Its protein product is CASSSPGQGASSPLHF.

This clonotype was recorded many times. The V and J genes are TRBV6-2 or TRBV6-3 and TRBJ1-2; possible D gene TRBD1, 5 bases. The CDR3 has 14 amino acids. Per the germline V gene, CDR1 is MNHEY and CDR2 is SVGEGT. V lost 2 bases, J lost 8 bases, and 15 bases lay in between. The CDR3: CASSYPGPLGGYTF. The CDR3 bases are TGTGCCAGCAGTTACCCAGGGCCCCTCGGGGGCTACACCTTC.

The chain combines TRBV2 with TRBJ2-7; 8 positions agree with TRBD1. This CDR3 region has 14 residues. With V trimmed by 6 bases and J by 5 bases, 9 bases remained unmatched. The germline V gene encodes CDR1 SNHLY and CDR2 FYNNEI. The DNA for the CDR3 is TGTGCCAGCAGCACGACAGGGGTCGGCGACGAGCAGTACTTC. Protein product: CASSTTGVGDEQYF. Filled out from reference TRBV2 and TRBJ2-7, the complete variable domain reads EPEVTQTPSHQVTQMGQEVILRCVPISNHLYFYWYRQILGQKVEFLVSFYNNEISEKSEIFDDQFSVERPDGSNFTLKIRSTKLEDSAMYFCASSTTGVGDEQYFGPGTRLTVT.

The V gene is TRBV5-1, the J gene TRBJ2-7, with 10 bases lining up with TRBD2. Germline CDR1 and CDR2: SGHRS and YFSETQ. The CDR3 loop spans 14 amino acids. V dropped 1 base and J dropped 4; count of bases not matched to a gene: 2. The CDR3 DNA follows: TGCGCCAGCAGCTTGACTAGCGGGGAGTACGAGCAGTACTTC. It specifies CASSLTSGEYEQYF.

The genes are TRBV29-1 and TRBJ2-2, with D possibly TRBD1 on 6 matching bases. Germline lookup yields CDR1 SQVTM and CDR2 ANQGSEA. There are 13 residues in the CDR3. V shed 7 bases and J shed 4 bases, with 13 bases lying between them. CDR3 bases: TGCAGCGCCCGGGACACCCTCACCGGGGAGCTGTTTTTT. This translates into CSARDTLTGELFF.

V is TRBV19 and J is TRBJ2-5, with no clear D. Per the germline V gene, CDR1 is LNHDA and CDR2 is SQIVND (reference sequence). Between the trimmed V and J ends, which lost 5 bases and 5 bases, there was a span of 9 bases. This CDR3 contains 12 residues. The CDR3 protein is CASSWIGETQYF. In DNA form, the CDR3 reads TGTGCCAGTAGTTGGATTGGGGAGACCCAGTACTTC.

A few counts support this clonotype. The rearrangement joins TRBV7-3 to TRBJ2-3; possibly TRBD2 for D (5 bases). Germline values: CDR1 SGHTA, CDR2 FQGTGA. V lost 4 bases to trimming and J lost 4 bases, with 15 bases between them. The CDR3 covers 15 residues. The CDR3 protein is CASSSGSPGADTQYF. For the CDR3, the DNA is TGTGCCAGCAGCTCGGGATCCCCCGGGGCAGATACGCAGTATTTT.

CDR3 coding DNA: TGTGCCACCGCCGATTCCGGAGAGACCGGGGAGCTGTTTTTT. Encoded protein: CATADSGETGELFF. The chain employs TRBV15 and TRBJ2-2; D unresolved. The CDR3 contains 14 residues. The germline V and J ends were trimmed by 8 bases and 5 bases, with 15 bases remaining between them. CDR1 LNHNV and CDR2 YYDKDF come from the germline V gene (reference sequence).

V and J are TRBV6-5 and TRBJ1-2; tentative D call: TRBD1 (5 bases). This CDR3 has 13 residues. With 2 bases removed from V and 2 bases from J, the gap between germline ends came to 6 bases. In germline, CDR1 is MNHEY, CDR2 SVGAGI. CDR3 region: CASSYGANYGYTF. The CDR3, as DNA: TGTGCCAGCAGTTACGGGGCGAACTATGGCTACACCTTC.

This clonotype has at least ten counts. The rearrangement uses TRBV7-2 and TRBJ1-1, with D perhaps TRBD1 (5 bases). Germline CDR1 and CDR2: SGHTA and FQGNSA. Trimming pared 8 bases from V and 8 bases from J, leaving 18 bases between. The CDR3 has 13 residues. The CDR3 spells CASLSWGVQEAFF. The CDR3 DNA is TGTGCCAGCTTAAGTTGGGGGGTACAAGAAGCTTTCTTT.

Note on this clonotype: A junction end diverges from the germline sequence, so it may reflect a read error. This rearrangement joins TRBV9 to TRBJ1-1; no clear D gene. The CDR3 extends over 8 amino acids. Germline CDR1 and CDR2: SGDLS and YYNGEE. CDR3: CASSVATF. The CDR3 DNA follows: TGTGCCAGCAGCGTAGCTACCTTT. Filled out from reference TRBV9 and TRBJ1-1, the complete variable domain reads DSGVTQTPKHLITATGQRVTLRCSPRSGDLSVYWYQQSLDQGLQFLIQYYNGEERAKGNILERFSAQQFPDLHSELNLSSLELGDSALYFCASSVATFGQGTRLTVV.

CDR3 sequence: CSARWTGGEQYF. In DNA form, the CDR3 reads TGCAGTGCTAGGTGGACAGGGGGCGAGCAGTACTTC. The chain has TRBV20-1 and TRBJ2-7; 10 nucleotides align to TRBD1. This CDR3 comprises 12 residues. Losses at the gene ends were 3 bases for V and 6 bases for J; bases not matched to a gene: 2. Germline CDR1 DFQATT, CDR2 SNEGSKA (reference sequence).

The rearrangement joins TRBV19 to TRBJ2-1; tentatively, D is TRBD1 or TRBD2 (5 bases each). The V and J ends lost 10 bases and 3 bases respectively, with 16 bases between them. Germline loops: CDR1 LNHDA, CDR2 SQIVND (reference sequence). The CDR3 has 14 residues. The CDR3 DNA follows: TGTGCCACAACACGGGGCGGGTTCTACAATGAGCAGTTCTTC. This encodes CATTRGGFYNEQFF.

This clonotype showed up just once. This CDR3 reads CASSYSEGTQYF. In nucleotides, the CDR3 is TGTGCCAGCAGTTACTCGGAGGGGACCCAGTACTTC. The chain combines TRBV6-5 with TRBJ2-5; a weak D match, TRBD2 (6 bases). Trimming took off 0 bases at V and 7 bases at J, with 6 bases between the two ends. This CDR3 has 12 residues. Germline V gives CDR1 MNHEY, CDR2 SVGAGI.